These 22 T cell receptor beta chains share one sample of origin, sequenced in a study of CD8+ T cells in alopecia areata. Sorting of pooled cutaneous lymph node cells used CD4, CD8alpha, NKG2D, NKG2ACE and other markers. Sequencing templates came from extracted RNA that was reverse transcribed into cDNA. Only in-frame clones appear in the TCRdb table, and some are missing; sequencing was by immunoSEQ multiplex PCR. Listed here are over 250,000 clones without any singletons, the top ten holding about 1.1%. The sample consisted of CD4+ T cells sorted from a lymph node. These receptors originate from a C3H/HeJ mouse with alopecia areata. Strain haplotype (MHC): H2-k.

A remark on this clone: The germline and genes are mouse ones. Coverage ceases 4 residues before the CDR3 finishes, and the germline J gene fills in the end. This chain connects TRBV13-3 to TRBJ1-1; weak D call: TRBD1 (6 bases). V was cut by 2 bases and J by 0 bases, with 8 bases left in between. The germline CDR1 and CDR2 sequences are NNHDY and SYVADS. The CDR3 runs 14 residues. The covered CDR3 bases are TGTGCCAGCAGTGAGGGACAATCAAACACA. Protein sequence: CASSEGQSNT. The complete CDR3 sequence is CASSEGQSNTEVFF.

On this clone: The gene names given are mouse names. The CDR3 extends 4 residues past the end of the read, so its final part is completed from the germline J gene. This same CDR3 is encoded by further DNA sequences in the sample. The V gene is TRBV19, the J gene TRBJ2-5; TRBD2 might be the D (5 bases). Between the trimmed V and J ends, which lost 1 base and 0 bases, there was a span of 6 bases. The germline V gene has CDR1 FNHDT and CDR2 SITEND (reference sequence). This CDR3 comprises 14 residues. The CDR3 DNA, read in part, is TGTGCCAGCAGTATATTGGGGAACCAAGAC. Its translation: CASSILGNQD. The whole CDR3 sequence reads CASSILGNQDTQYF.

This clone was seen a few times. Any gene name here is a mouse gene name. The CDR3 is cut off 4 residues early in the read; its end comes from the germline J gene. The rearrangement links TRBV13-2 to TRBJ1-1, with TRBD1 matching over 7 bases. Germline V lookup: CDR1 NNHNN, CDR2 SYGAGS (reference sequence). The junction had 2 bases not matched to a gene; V was cut back by 5 bases and J by 1 base. CDR3 length: 13 amino acids. CDR3 DNA (partial): TGTGCCAGCGGGGACAGGCGAAACACA. Translation: CASGDRRNT. The full-length CDR3 reads as CASGDRRNTEVFF.

This clone was observed at least ten times. The genes are named according to mouse. Other DNA sequences in this specimen translate into the identical CDR3. The sequenced part of the CDR3 DNA is TGCACCTGCAGTGCAGATAGGACATCAAACTCC. Its protein is CTCSADRTSNS. The complete CDR3 sequence is CTCSADRTSNSDYTF. V gene TRBV1 combines with J gene TRBJ1-2; D might be TRBD1 (5 bases). Sequencing ends 4 residues short of the CDR3 end; the germline J gene provides the rest. Trimming left V 0 bases short and J 0 bases short, with 8 bases between. The CDR3 totals 15 residues. The germline V gene has CDR1 NSQYPW and CDR2 LRSPGD (reference sequence).

With respect to this clone: The gene names given are mouse names. Read data end 4 residues before the CDR3 end; the end is taken from the germline J gene. The chain has TRBV13-1 and TRBJ2-3, with D possibly TRBD2 on 6 matching bases. This CDR3 spans 13 amino acids. In germline, CDR1 is NSHNY, CDR2 SYGAGN. This CDR3 is CASSEPGGETLYF. The sequenced part of the CDR3 DNA is TGTGCCAGCAGTGAGCCGGGGGGAGAA.

To note about this clone: Mouse names are used for the genes. Sequencing ends 4 residues short of the CDR3 end; the germline J gene provides the rest. This chain joins TRBV17 and TRBJ2-1; maybe TRBD1 (6 bases). The V and J ends lost 4 bases and 2 bases respectively, with 6 bases between them. CDR1 and CDR2 from the germline V gene are MNHDT and YYDKIL. The CDR3 is 13 residues long. The CDR3 reads CASSTGDYAEQFF. The DNA read from the CDR3 is TGTGCTAGCAGTACAGGGGACTATGCT.

This clone was detected only a few times. Being one base from a much bigger clone, this may be a read error. The gene symbols are mouse symbols. The read ends 4 residues shy of where the CDR3 ends; the end is completed using the germline J gene. The rearrangement links TRBV13-2 to TRBJ1-2; the D is unclear. The CDR3 spans 13 residues. Germline assignment: CDR1 NNHNN and CDR2 SYGAGS (reference sequence). V was shortened by 0 bases and J by 1 base, with 4 bases between the two germline ends. CDR3 DNA, as far as it was read: TGTGCCAGCGGTGATGACAGAAACTCC. This encodes CASGDDRNS. The entire CDR3 is CASGDDRNSDYTF.

A remark on this clone: Gene names are the mouse ones. Read sequence stops 4 residues before the CDR3 end, and the germline J gene provides the missing end. The chain combines TRBV19 with TRBJ2-5, with a weak D call TRBD1 (5 bases). The germline V gene encodes CDR1 FNHDT and CDR2 SITEND (reference sequence). The CDR3 runs 14 residues. Trimming left V 4 bases short and J 3 bases short, with 12 bases between. CDR3 DNA (partial): TGTGCCAGCAGTCGTCAGGGCGTTCAAGAC. The encoded protein is CASSRQGVQD. The entire CDR3 protein reads CASSRQGVQDTQYF.

In its sample, this clone was seen a few times. Mouse names are used for the genes. The CDR3 is cut off 4 residues early in the read; its end comes from the germline J gene. The chain recombines TRBV19 with TRBJ1-2, with a weak D call TRBD1 (6 bases). This CDR3 has 14 residues. Germline loops: CDR1 FNHDT, CDR2 SITEND (reference sequence). The V end was cut by 2 bases, the J end by 3 bases, with 11 bases between. CDR3 amino acids: CASSMWGADSDYTF. The sequenced CDR3 bases are TGTGCCAGCAGTATGTGGGGGGCCGACTCC.

In its sample, this clone was seen a few times. The gene names given are mouse names. CDR3 region: CASSIKTANTGQLYF. The sequenced CDR3 bases are TGTGCCAGCAGTATAAAGACAGCAAACACCGGG. The V gene is TRBV19, the J gene TRBJ2-2; possible D gene TRBD1, 5 bases. With the read ending 4 residues before the CDR3 end, the germline J gene is used to fill in that end. The CDR3 consists of 15 residues. V was clipped by 1 base and J by 0 bases, with 7 bases between them. Per the germline V gene, CDR1 is FNHDT and CDR2 is SITEND (reference sequence).

This clone was found a few times. All gene names here are mouse names. The observed sequence ends 4 residues before the CDR3 terminus, with the missing tail filled in from the germline J gene. The chain combines TRBV19 with TRBJ2-5; D is possibly TRBD2 (7 bases). CDR3 length equals 17 residues. Trimming removed 0 bases from V and 0 bases from J, with 14 bases in between. CDR1 FNHDT and CDR2 SITEND come from the germline V gene (reference sequence). CDR3 DNA (partial): TGTGCCAGCAGTATAGCCCGGGGGGCCAGTAACCAAGAC. Translation: CASSIARGASNQD. The CDR3 as a whole reads CASSIARGASNQDTQYF.

To note about this clone: Gene names denote mouse genes. Read data end 4 residues before the CDR3 end; the end is taken from the germline J gene. This rearrangement joins TRBV13-3 to TRBJ2-5; 7 bases map to TRBD1. This CDR3 is 12 amino acids long. Germline-derived CDR1 and CDR2 are NNHDY and SYVADS. Trimming at V came to 7 bases and at J to 1 base, leaving 0 bases not matched to a gene. The part of the CDR3 DNA that was read is TGTGCCAGCGGGACAGACCAAGAC. Its protein product is CASGTDQD. The full CDR3 is CASGTDQDTQYF.

In regard to this clone: Gene names refer to mouse genes. CDR3 DNA, as far as it was read: TGTGCCTGGGCCCCCACAGGTGAGCGCACA. Its translation is CAWAPTGERT. The whole CDR3 region reads CAWAPTGERTEVFF. The rearrangement joins TRBV31 to TRBJ1-1, with a possible D match to TRBD1 (5 bases). The CDR3 is cut off 4 residues early in the read; its end comes from the germline J gene. This CDR3 spans 14 amino acids. V was clipped by 5 bases and J by 4 bases, with 17 bases between them. Germline CDR1 reads GKSSPN; CDR2 reads SITVG.

This clone was detected only a few times. Mouse names are used for the genes. CDR3 region: CTCSGGQGDTQYF. The CDR3 DNA, read in part, is TGCACCTGCAGTGGGGGACAGGGAGAC. This chain connects TRBV1 to TRBJ2-5; 9 positions agree with TRBD1. Sequencing ends 4 residues short of the CDR3 end; the germline J gene provides the rest. The CDR3 is made up of 13 amino acids. The germline V gene encodes CDR1 NSQYPW and CDR2 LRSPGD (reference sequence).

About this clone itself: Mouse gene names and germline throughout. The read ends 4 residues shy of where the CDR3 ends; the end is completed using the germline J gene. The chain recombines TRBV19 with TRBJ2-3; 12 bases align to TRBD2. The CDR3 runs 16 residues. Germline-derived CDR1 and CDR2 are FNHDT and SITEND (reference sequence). The V gene end was trimmed by 5 bases and the J gene end by 4 bases; junction bases not matched to a gene: 8. Partial CDR3 DNA: TGTGCCAGCAGAATTGGACTGGGGGGGAGAACAGAA. It translates to CASRIGLGGRTE. The CDR3 reads in full as CASRIGLGGRTETLYF.

Only a few counts were recorded for this clone. All gene names here are mouse names. The read stops 4 residues short of the end of the CDR3; the missing end is completed from the germline J gene. Additional DNA sequences in this sample encode the identical CDR3. The chain employs TRBV5 and TRBJ2-2; TRBD2 agrees at 10 bases. The CDR3 is made up of 15 amino acids. Germline V gene data show CDR1 as LGHNA and CDR2 as YNLKQL (reference sequence). The trim removed 6 bases at V and 3 bases at J, leaving 4 bases unmatched. CDR3 sequence reads: CASSRLGGDTGQLYF. The DNA read from the CDR3 is TGTGCCAGCAGTCGACTGGGGGGAGACACCGGG.

As regards this clone: Any gene name here is a mouse gene name. CDR3 region: CASSPQGRGSPLYF. CDR3 bases read: TGTGCCAGCAGTCCTCAGGGTAGGGGTTCGCCC. The chain combines TRBV19 with TRBJ1-6; a weak D match, TRBD1 (5 bases). Read data end 3 residues before the CDR3 end; the end is taken from the germline J gene. TRBJ1-6 is assigned to the ORF class and has an uncertain function. The CDR3 covers 14 residues. V lost 4 bases, J lost 9 bases, and 14 bases lay in between. Looked up from germline, CDR1 is FNHDT and CDR2 is SITEND (reference sequence).

This clone showed up just a few times. Each gene name is a mouse one. The CDR3 spells CASSIVGGARVTNTEVFF. CDR3 DNA (partial): TGTGCCAGCAGTATAGTTGGGGGGGCGCGGGTGACAAACACA. The rearrangement joins TRBV19 to TRBJ1-1; TRBD1 is a possible D gene (6 bases). The read is 4 residues too short to cover the CDR3 end, so that end is filled in from the germline J gene. Trimming pared 0 bases from V and 0 bases from J, leaving 18 bases between. The CDR3 covers 18 residues. The germline gives CDR1 FNHDT, CDR2 SITEND (reference sequence).

A word on this clone: Gene labels here are mouse ones. Read data end 4 residues before the CDR3 end; the end is taken from the germline J gene. The chain has TRBV1 and TRBJ2-4, with 10 bases fitting TRBD2. CDR3 length: 14 amino acids. Germline V gene data show CDR1 as NSQYPW and CDR2 as LRSPGD (reference sequence). The CDR3 is CTCSGWGGANTLYF. Incomplete CDR3 DNA: TGCACCTGCAGTGGCTGGGGGGGCGCGAAC.

Comments on this clone: Gene labels here are mouse ones. The missing CDR3 end, 4 residues past where the read stops, is filled in from the germline J gene. The V call is TRBV13-1, the J call TRBJ2-3, with 8 bases aligning to TRBD2. CDR3 length equals 15 residues. Germline V gene lookup returns CDR1 NSHNY and CDR2 SYGAGN. V shed 1 base and J 1 base; nucleotides not matched to a gene: 2. CDR3 bases read: TGTGCCAGCAGTGATACGGGGGGGCGTGCAGAA. Translating it yields CASSDTGGRAE. The entire CDR3 protein reads CASSDTGGRAETLYF.

Note on this clone: All gene names here are mouse names. The read falls 4 residues short of the CDR3 end, and the missing part is taken from the germline J gene. This chain links TRBV17 with TRBJ2-5; tentatively, D is TRBD1 (6 bases). CDR1 MNHDT and CDR2 YYDKIL come from the germline V gene. Trimming shortened V by 5 bases and J by 2 bases, and 11 bases separated the two germline ends. CDR3 length: 14 residues. CDR3 sequence reads: CASSGGQLQDTQYF. Incomplete CDR3 DNA: TGTGCTAGCAGTGGAGGACAGCTCCAAGAC.

In this sample, this clone turned up many times. Genes and germline come from the mouse. The read ends 4 residues shy of where the CDR3 ends; the end is completed using the germline J gene. The chain couples TRBV17 to TRBJ2-7, with 7 bases fitting TRBD2. The CDR3 contains 15 residues. Per germline, CDR1 MNHDT and CDR2 YYDKIL. The DNA read from the CDR3 is TGTGCTAGCAGTAGAGATCGAACTGGGGCGTAT. It encodes CASSRDRTGAY. The full CDR3 reads CASSRDRTGAYEQYF.